Included here is one TCR beta chain sequence, with context. Per the authors' pipeline: Amplifying reference gene primers gave estimates of nucleated cell counts. The repertoire was sequenced with immunoSEQ multiplex PCR; TCRdb's copy has only in-frame clones and lacks some. D and trimming were read from the DNA, whereas the V and J calls and clone size are those reported in that table. The sample lists 400,000 to 450,000 clones, 70% to 90% occurring once. The sample comes from a study of blood T cell repertoires in COVID-19. Study-level information: Samples of COVID-19 (acute and convalescent) were obtained from the United States, Italy and Spain. Sample material is recorded as cDNA or gDNA derived from T cells, B-cell-depleted T cells, or PBMCs.

Seattle researchers signed up patients amid active infection and tracked them longitudinally. Germline V lookup: CDR1 SGHRS, CDR2 YFSETQ. The CDR3 runs 15 residues. Trimming took 1 base from V and 5 from J, leaving 15 bases between them. This TCR came from a woman aged 50 to 60 with COVID-19, enrolled during active disease. The gene calls are TRBV5-1 and TRBJ2-5; maybe TRBD1 (5 bases). Input material: peripheral blood. For the CDR3, the DNA is TGCGCCAGCAGCTTGTCAGGGTACCCTCGGGAGACCCAGTACTTC. Translation: CASSLSGYPRETQYF.